Below, one T cell receptor (beta chain) is given with its context. CDR3 size: 15 residues. Germline loops: CDR1 SGDLS, CDR2 YYNGEE. V was pared by 0 bases and J by 1 base, with 3 bases of the junction left unmatched. The PCR contained 60 Vbeta and 13 Jbeta primers. Clones were sequenced by immunoSEQ multiplex PCR, and TCRdb holds only the in-frame ones, with some missing. The table has approximately 95,000 clones, about 78% seen once. This sample was taken from a study of cytomegalovirus exposure and HLA in healthy donors. This TCR was recovered from a woman aged 40-49 years in good health and CMV-seropositive. The chain recombines TRBV9 with TRBJ2-5, with 7 bases aligning to TRBD2. What was sequenced was PBMCs. This CDR3 is CASSVGTSAQETQYF. For the CDR3, the DNA is TGTGCCAGCAGCGTAGGCACTAGCGCCCAAGAGACCCAGTACTTC.